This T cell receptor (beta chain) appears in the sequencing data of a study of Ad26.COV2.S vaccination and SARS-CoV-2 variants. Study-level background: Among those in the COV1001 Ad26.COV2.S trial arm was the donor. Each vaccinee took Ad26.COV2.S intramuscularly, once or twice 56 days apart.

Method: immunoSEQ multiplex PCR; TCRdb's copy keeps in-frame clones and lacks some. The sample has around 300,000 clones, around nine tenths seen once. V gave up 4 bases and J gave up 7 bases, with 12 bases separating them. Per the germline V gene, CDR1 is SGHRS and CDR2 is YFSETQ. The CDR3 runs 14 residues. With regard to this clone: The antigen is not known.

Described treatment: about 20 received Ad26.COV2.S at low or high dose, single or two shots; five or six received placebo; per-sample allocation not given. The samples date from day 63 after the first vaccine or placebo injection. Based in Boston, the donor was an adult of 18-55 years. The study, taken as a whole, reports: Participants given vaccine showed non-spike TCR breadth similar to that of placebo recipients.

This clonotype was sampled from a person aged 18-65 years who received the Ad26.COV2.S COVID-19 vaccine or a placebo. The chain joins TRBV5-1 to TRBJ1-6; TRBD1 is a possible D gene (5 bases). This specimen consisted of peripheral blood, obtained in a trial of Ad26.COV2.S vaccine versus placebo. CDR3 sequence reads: CASSPPGGNSPLHF. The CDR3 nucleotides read TGCGCCAGCAGCCCGCCCGGGGGGAATTCACCCCTCCACTTT.